A single T cell receptor beta chain is shown here with its context. RNA was extracted and reverse transcribed into cDNA as the sequencing template. Sequencing used immunoSEQ multiplex PCR; TCRdb keeps in-frame clones, though not all of them. This sample carries about 97,000 clones, approximately 42% of them seen once, and the ten largest clones take about 1.4%. Both peripheral blood and punch biopsies of lesional scalp skin were obtained from patients who had alopecia areata. Germline V gene sequence: CDR1 SGHTA, CDR2 FQGNSA. Deletions cut 4 bases from V and 6 bases from J, with 18 bases between. This CDR3 has 15 residues. The source of the sample is a study of CD8+ T cells in alopecia areata. Study summary: Tofacitinib continued for 6 to 18 months and was then withheld for 6 months.

The sequencing sample was made of CD4+ T cells sorted from blood. V and J are TRBV7-2 and TRBJ2-5; possibly TRBD2 for D (5 bases). This receptor was obtained from a human donor with alopecia areata. This chain's CDR3 is CASSSLGGGVQTQYF. The CDR3 bases are TGTGCCAGCAGCTCCCTAGGAGGAGGCGTACAGACCCAGTACTTC.